The next 3 T cell receptor beta chains were all read from a single sample in a study of blood T cell repertoires in COVID-19. Sequenced by immunoSEQ multiplex PCR; TCRdb stores in-frame clones only, minus some. The data contain about 290,000 clones, about nine tenths of them seen just once; the ten biggest clones take up 0.94%. Source material: peripheral blood. The source of these receptors is a middle-aged woman who had recovered from COVID-19.

The chain combines TRBV7-3 with TRBJ2-1; D call uncertain. Germline values: CDR1 SGHTA, CDR2 FQGTGA. Trimming left V 0 bases short and J 4 bases short, with 13 bases between. The CDR3 contains 16 residues. CDR3 loop: CASSLTLGPEYNEQFF. Written as DNA, the CDR3 is TGTGCCAGCAGCTTAACGCTTGGGCCAGAGTACAATGAGCAGTTCTTC.

This rearrangement joins TRBV9 to TRBJ2-1, with 8 bases matching TRBD2. Germline V gene data show CDR1 as SGDLS and CDR2 as YYNGEE. This CDR3 has 14 residues. J lost 6 bases, V lost 1 base, and 3 bases had no gene match. CDR3 region: CASSVSLAGNEQFF. The CDR3 DNA reads TGTGCCAGCAGCGTAAGTCTAGCGGGCAATGAGCAGTTCTTC.

This clone has just one count. The rearrangement links TRBV2 to TRBJ2-5, with 9 bases aligning to TRBD1. CDR1 is SNHLY and CDR2 is FYNNEI in the germline V gene. The CDR3 is 15 residues long. V trimming: 7 bases; J trimming: 3 bases; junction bases outside the gene matches: 9. The CDR3 sequence: CASNRQGGIEETQYF. Written as DNA, the CDR3 is TGTGCCAGCAACCGACAGGGGGGGATAGAAGAGACCCAGTACTTC. The variable domain in full, with the rest retrieved from reference TRBV2 and TRBJ2-5, is EPEVTQTPSHQVTQMGQEVILRCVPISNHLYFYWYRQILGQKVEFLVSFYNNEISEKSEIFDDQFSVERPDGSNFTLKIRSTKLEDSAMYFCASNRQGGIEETQYFGPGTRLLVL.